This is a list of T cell receptor beta chains from one sample in a study of blood T cell repertoires in COVID-19. Libraries were prepared by immunoSEQ multiplex PCR; TCRdb keeps only in-frame clonotypes and omits some of them. The sample consists of approximately 50,000 clones, 75% to 85% of them appearing once. Sample: peripheral blood. All receptors derive from a man aged 60 to 75 with COVID-19, enrolled during active disease. Each CDR3 is given with its conserved first and last residue. A D gene is named only where the DNA matches it firmly. Part of the rows lack a size; the others show once, few, many or a class for expanded clones.

d_call	j_call	v_call	clone_size	cdr3_aa	cdr3_nt
TRBD1	TRBJ2-2	TRBV10-2	.	CASSESKTGLTGELFF	TGCGCCAGCAGTGAGTCGAAGACAGGGCTCACCGGGGAGCTGTTTTTT
.	TRBJ2-5	TRBV7-7	.	CASSSRGQSGTQYF	TGTGCTAGCAGCTCTAGAGGACAGTCCGGGACCCAGTACTTC
.	TRBJ2-5	TRBV21-1	.	CASSIPLLRQAQETQYF	TGTGCCAGCAGCATCCCCTTATTACGACAGGCCCAAGAGACCCAGTACTTC
TRBD1	TRBJ2-2	TRBV25-1	.	CASSMTGVSGELFF	TGTGCCAGCAGTATGACAGGGGTATCCGGGGAGCTGTTTTTT
TRBD1	TRBJ2-7	TRBV29-1	.	CSVEKRTGYYEQYF	TGCAGCGTTGAAAAACGGACAGGGTATTACGAGCAGTACTTC
TRBD2	TRBJ2-3	TRBV9	.	CASSVAREGTDTQYF	TGTGCCAGCAGCGTAGCCCGGGAGGGCACAGATACGCAGTATTTT
.	TRBJ2-5	TRBV12-3/TRBV12-4	.	CASSRAETQYF	TGTGCCAGCAGTAGAGCCGAGACCCAGTACTTC
.	TRBJ2-1	TRBV6-1	.	CASSERQIPWNEQFF	TGTGCCAGCAGTGAACGACAGATCCCGTGGAATGAGCAGTTCTTC
TRBD2	TRBJ2-7	TRBV6-5	once	CASSYTAGANYEQYF	TGTGCCAGCAGTTACACGGCGGGAGCAAATTACGAGCAGTACTTC
.	TRBJ1-3	TRBV2	.	CASSEGGLGAGNTIYF	TGTGCCAGCAGTGAAGGTGGGTTGGGCGCTGGAAACACCATATATTTT
.	TRBJ1-1	TRBV6-5	.	CASSDSVNTEAFF	TGTGCCAGCAGTGACTCCGTGAACACTGAAGCTTTCTTT
TRBD1	TRBJ2-2	TRBV7-9	.	CASTKEGQGARGELFF	TGTGCCAGCACCAAGGAGGGACAGGGGGCGCGCGGGGAGCTGTTTTTT
.	TRBJ1-6	TRBV10-3	once	CAISGGTNSPLHF	TGTGCCATCAGTGGGGGCACCAATTCACCCCTCCACTTT
.	TRBJ2-7	TRBV4-1	.	CASSLRATYEQYF	TGCGCCAGCAGCCTCAGGGCCACCTACGAGCAGTACTTC
TRBD2	TRBJ2-1	TRBV28	.	CASSTSGRAYNEQFF	TGTGCCAGCAGTACTAGCGGGAGGGCCTACAATGAGCAGTTCTTC
TRBD1	TRBJ1-2	TRBV5-6	.	CASSPGTGIHYGYTF	TGTGCCAGCAGCCCCGGGACAGGGATACACTATGGCTACACCTTC
TRBD1	TRBJ2-7	TRBV11-3	.	CASTLGDSSYEQYF	TGTGCCAGCACCCTGGGGGACAGCTCCTACGAGCAGTACTTC
.	TRBJ1-6	TRBV7-3	.	CASSLRGVSYNSPLHF	TGTGCCAGCAGCTTAAGGGGGGTATCCTATAATTCACCCCTCCACTTT
TRBD2	TRBJ2-1	TRBV6-5	.	CASEASGRSYNEQFF	TGTGCCAGCGAGGCTAGCGGGAGGTCCTACAATGAGCAGTTCTTC
.	TRBJ1-1	TRBV11-2	.	CASSMIQLNTEAFF	TGTGCCAGCAGCATGATCCAGTTAAACACTGAAGCTTTCTTT